This is a list of T cell receptor beta chains from one sample in a study of blood T cells in healthy people across ages. TCRdb re-called the 5' RACE reads through MiXCR, storing one row per CDR3 protein. Of about 590,000 distinct CDR3 sequences in the sample, about 28% were seen once. Sequenced sample: blood. The receptors originated from a woman older than 75 in good health. Each CDR3 is given with its conserved first and last residue. Fields, in order: V gene, CDR3 protein.

TRBV24-1 | CATSDSGVRSSYNEQFF
TRBV13 | CASSPGRTSGDYEQYF
TRBV4-1 | CASSQISGGWLYEQYF
TRBV3-1 | CASSQADRLETQYF
TRBV7-3 | CASSLAGDLSYEQYF
TRBV27 | CASSITYNSPLHF
TRBV27 | CASSLSGRGPNEQFF
TRBV10-3 | CAIRQGDFNYGYTF
TRBV6-5 | CASMRVGQETQYF
TRBV7-9 | CASSFPGTEQYF
TRBV7-2 | CASSLQLAGGPGDEQFF
TRBV10-3 | CAISPTGTNEQYF
TRBV27 | CASPIRAGDSYNEQFF
TRBV28 | CASSPRTGGVTEAFF
TRBV5-1 | CASSFGTANYGYTF
TRBV20-1 | CSAIDRYRDTQYF
TRBV28 | CASSLYPPGGGPDTQYF
TRBV11-2 | CASRRERGWNEQFF
TRBV7-9 | CASSLEGLNF
TRBV7-9 | CASSLRQYETQYF
TRBV11-2 | CAVRVSGLTDTQYF
TRBV6-5 | CASSPGQGSAYGYTF
TRBV7-2 | CASSFSGTDYNEQFF
TRBV5-1 | CASGKSGQIQETQYF
TRBV12-3/TRBV12-4 | CASSPQGQGAVSGYTF
TRBV5-1 | CASSLGTGGWYEQYF
TRBV19 | CASSINKNTEAFF
TRBV6-6 | CASSWQTSGGANEQFF
TRBV5-1 | CASGLDLNEQFF
TRBV24-1 | CATSDPPNYGYTF
TRBV20-1 | CSASRQRNQPQHF
TRBV7-2 | CASSPVMGSYEQYF
TRBV7-3 | CASSLYPQETQYF
TRBV20-1 | CSATTRETQYF
TRBV7-2 | CASSQRVYGYTF
TRBV7-2 | CASRFYGTAYEQYF
TRBV7-9 | CASSFGTGRYNEQFF
TRBV10-3 | CAISSTDGRGTEAFF
TRBV18 | CASSLQSEAFF
TRBV2 | CASRIRTAPSTEAFF
TRBV7-2 | CASSWGRETEAFF
TRBV6-5 | CATFGGIAGSTDTQYF
TRBV7-6 | CASSMGHSYGYTF
TRBV6-6 | CASSYIRGLSETQYF
TRBV30 | CAWSADTGTGETQYF
TRBV6-6 | CASSWEGVGTNEKLFF
TRBV25-1 | CASSEPGNQPQHF
TRBV20-1 | CSAGPGQGISGANVLTF
TRBV7-2 | CASSLQQDWSNTEAFF
TRBV20-1 | CSARGQGRDEQYF
TRBV20-1 | CSANGIAGERGDTQYF
TRBV4-3 | CASSQARAFYGYTF